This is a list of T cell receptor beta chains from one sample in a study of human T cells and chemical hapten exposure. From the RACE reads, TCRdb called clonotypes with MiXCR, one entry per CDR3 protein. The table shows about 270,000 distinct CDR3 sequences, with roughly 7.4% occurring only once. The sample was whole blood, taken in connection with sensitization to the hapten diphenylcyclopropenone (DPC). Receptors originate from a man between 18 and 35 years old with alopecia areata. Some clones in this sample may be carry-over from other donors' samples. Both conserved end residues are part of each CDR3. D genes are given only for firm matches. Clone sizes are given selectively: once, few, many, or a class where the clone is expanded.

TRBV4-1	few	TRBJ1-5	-	CASSHLEQAGNQPQHF	TGCGCCAGCAGCCATCTGGAACAGGCAGGCAATCAGCCCCAGCATTTT
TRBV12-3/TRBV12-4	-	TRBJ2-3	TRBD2	CASSSPVAGDTQYF	TGTGCCAGCAGTTCCCCGGTAGCGGGAGATACGCAGTATTTT
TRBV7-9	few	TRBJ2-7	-	CASSPNGVSYEQYF	TGTGCCAGCAGCCCCAACGGGGTAAGCTACGAGCAGTACTTC
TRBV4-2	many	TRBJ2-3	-	CASSQEGQPTDTQYF	TGTGCCAGCAGCCAAGAAGGACAGCCCACAGATACGCAGTATTTT
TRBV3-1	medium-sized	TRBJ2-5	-	CASNLDQETQYF	TGTGCCAGCAATTTAGATCAAGAGACCCAGTACTTC
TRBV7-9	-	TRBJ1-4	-	CASSLFGEATNEKLFF	TGTGCCAGCAGCTTATTCGGGGAGGCCACTAATGAAAAACTGTTTTTT
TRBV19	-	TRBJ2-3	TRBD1	CASSIGQGSTDTQYF	TGTGCCAGTAGTATCGGACAGGGGAGCACAGATACGCAGTATTTT
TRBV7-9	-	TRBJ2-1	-	CASSFPSNPNEQFF	TGTGCCAGCAGCTTTCCCAGTAATCCCAATGAGCAGTTCTTC
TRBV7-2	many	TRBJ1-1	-	CASSLLSLGDEAFF	TGTGCCAGCAGCTTACTTTCCTTAGGAGATGAAGCTTTCTTT
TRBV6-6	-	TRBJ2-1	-	CASSYPQGNAYNEQFF	TGTGCCAGCAGTTACCCCCAGGGGAACGCCTACAATGAGCAGTTCTTC
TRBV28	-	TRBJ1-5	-	CASSERGSNQPQHF	TGTGCCAGCAGTGAGAGAGGTAGCAATCAGCCCCAGCATTTT
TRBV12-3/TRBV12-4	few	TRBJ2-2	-	CASRFKVNTGELFF	TGTGCCAGCAGGTTCAAAGTTAACACCGGGGAGCTGTTTTTT
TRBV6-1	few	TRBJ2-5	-	CASSEAGVIFETQYF	TGTGCCAGCAGTGAAGCAGGCGTAATTTTTGAGACCCAGTACTTC
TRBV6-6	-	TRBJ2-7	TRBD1	CASRETGAGYEQYF	TGTGCCAGCAGAGAGACAGGGGCAGGCTACGAGCAGTACTTC
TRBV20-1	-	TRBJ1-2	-	CSAPPSGTYGYTF	TGCAGTGCCCCCCCCTCAGGGACGTATGGCTACACCTTC
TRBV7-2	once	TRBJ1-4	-	CASSFAATNEKLFF	TGTGCCAGCAGCTTTGCTGCAACTAATGAAAAACTGTTTTTT
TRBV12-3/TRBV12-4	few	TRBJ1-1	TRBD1	CASNYRGGNTEAFF	TGTGCCAGCAATTACAGGGGAGGGAACACTGAAGCTTTCTTT
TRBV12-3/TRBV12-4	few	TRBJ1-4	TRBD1	CASSPPTPGGKLFF	TGTGCCAGCAGTCCTCCAACCCCAGGGGGAAAACTGTTTTTT
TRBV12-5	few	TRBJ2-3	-	CASGLPNSDTQYF	TGTGCTAGTGGTTTGCCAAATTCAGATACGCAGTATTTT
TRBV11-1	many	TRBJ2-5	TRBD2	CASSKTSGGILVETQYF	TGTGCCAGCAGCAAAACTAGCGGGGGGATCCTCGTGGAGACCCAGTACTTC
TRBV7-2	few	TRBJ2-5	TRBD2	CASSRGLAGGPGETQYF	TGTGCCAGCAGCCGAGGACTAGCGGGGGGGCCAGGAGAGACCCAGTACTTC
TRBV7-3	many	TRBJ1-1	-	CASSLGQGSPEAFF	TGTGCCAGCAGCTTAGGGCAGGGGAGCCCTGAAGCTTTCTTT
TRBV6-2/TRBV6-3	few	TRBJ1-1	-	CASLPTGSAEAFF	TGTGCCAGCCTCCCTACAGGGAGCGCCGAAGCTTTCTTT
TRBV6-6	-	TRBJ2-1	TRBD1	CASSAGDRDHGNEQFF	TGTGCCAGCAGTGCGGGGGACAGGGATCATGGGAATGAGCAGTTCTTC
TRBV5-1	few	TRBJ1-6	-	CASSLSSNTVEPLHF	TGCGCCAGCAGCTTGAGTTCCAACACGGTGGAACCCCTCCACTTT
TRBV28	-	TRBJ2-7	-	CASSPGGSSLYEQYF	TGTGCCAGCAGCCCCGGCGGGTCTTCCCTCTACGAGCAGTACTTC
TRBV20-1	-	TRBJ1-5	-	CSAQRANQPQHF	TGCAGTGCCCAACGGGCCAATCAGCCCCAGCATTTT
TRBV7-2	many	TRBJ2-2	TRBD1	CASSPTGTVSGELFF	TGTGCCAGCAGCCCAACCGGGACAGTGAGTGGGGAGCTGTTTTTT
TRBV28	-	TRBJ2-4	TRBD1	CASRRQGPNIQYF	TGTGCCAGCAGGCGACAGGGTCCAAACATTCAGTACTTC
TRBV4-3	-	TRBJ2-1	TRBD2	CASSQDGGLDVFF	TGCGCCAGCAGCCAAGATGGGGGACTAGACGTGTTCTTC
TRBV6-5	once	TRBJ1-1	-	CASSYGPEAFF	TGTGCCAGCAGTTATGGTCCTGAAGCTTTCTTT
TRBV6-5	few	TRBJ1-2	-	CASSAGLDYGYTF	TGTGCCAGCAGTGCAGGCTTGGACTATGGCTACACCTTC
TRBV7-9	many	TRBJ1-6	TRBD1	CASVRDRNNSPLHF	TGTGCCAGCGTCCGGGACAGAAATAATTCACCCCTCCACTTT
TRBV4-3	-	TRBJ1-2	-	CASSQDRIPGYTF	TGCGCCAGCAGCCAAGATAGAATCCCTGGCTACACCTTC
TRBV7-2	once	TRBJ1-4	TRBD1	CASSWTGNSNEKLFF	TGTGCCAGCAGCTGGACAGGGAACAGCAATGAAAAACTGTTTTTT
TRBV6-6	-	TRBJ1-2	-	CASSYAQGYGYTF	TGTGCCAGCAGTTACGCCCAGGGGTATGGCTACACCTTC
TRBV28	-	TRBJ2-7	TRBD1	CASSLWQGANSYEQYF	TGTGCCAGCAGTTTATGGCAGGGGGCCAACTCCTACGAGCAGTACTTC
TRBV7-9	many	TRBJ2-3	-	CASSLALSSTDTQYF	TGTGCCAGCAGCTTAGCCCTATCGAGCACAGATACGCAGTATTTT
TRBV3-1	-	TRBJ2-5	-	CASSQEYAGKGTQYF	TGTGCCAGCAGCCAAGAATATGCGGGGAAAGGGACCCAGTACTTC
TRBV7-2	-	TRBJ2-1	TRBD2	CASSLGFIGTRDEQFF	TGTGCCAGCAGCTTAGGCTTTATAGGGACTAGAGATGAGCAGTTCTTC
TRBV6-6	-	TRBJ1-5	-	CASSYIYSNQPQHF	TGTGCCAGCAGTTACATTTATAGCAATCAGCCCCAGCATTTT
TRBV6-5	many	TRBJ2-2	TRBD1	CASSFRQGNTGELFF	TGTGCCAGCAGTTTCCGACAGGGTAACACCGGGGAGCTGTTTTTT
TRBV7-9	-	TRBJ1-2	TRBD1	CASSYNPDRVSSGYTF	TGTGCCAGCAGCTACAATCCGGACAGGGTGTCTAGTGGCTACACCTTC
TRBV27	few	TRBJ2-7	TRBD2	CASSTRLAGGLGNEQYF	TGTGCCAGCAGTACCCGACTAGCGGGGGGGCTAGGAAACGAGCAGTACTTC